The 21 T cell receptor beta chains below were found in one sample sequenced in a study of cytomegalovirus exposure and HLA in healthy donors. Vbeta (60) and Jbeta (13) primers were used in the PCR. Libraries were prepared by immunoSEQ multiplex PCR; TCRdb keeps only in-frame clonotypes and omits some of them. The sample contains 200,000 or so clones, almost 70% of which appear only once. The material sequenced was PBMCs. The receptors come from a man aged 40-55 years in good health and CMV-seropositive.

The chain uses TRBV25-1 and TRBJ1-3; D is uncertain. The CDR3 loop spans 14 amino acids. Between the trimmed V and J ends, which lost 8 bases and 4 bases, there was a span of 15 bases. Germline lookup yields CDR1 MGHDK and CDR2 SYGVNS. CDR3 DNA sequence: TGTGCCAGCCGCCGGAGTGCCGGCGGAAACACCATATATTTT. It yields the protein CASRRSAGGNTIYF. Full variable domain (remainder filled in from reference TRBV25-1 and TRBJ1-3): EADIYQTPRYLVIGTGKKITLECSQTMGHDKMYWYQQDPGMELHLIHYSYGVNSTEKGDLSSESTVSRIRTEHFPLTLESARPSHTSQYLCASRRSAGGNTIYFGEGSWLTVV.

The rearrangement uses TRBV6-5 and TRBJ1-5; TRBD1 might be the D (6 bases). Germline-derived CDR1 and CDR2 are MNHEY and SVGAGI. V gave up 6 bases and J gave up 0 bases, with 12 bases separating them. The CDR3 is 15 residues long. CDR3 bases: TGTGCCAGCAGACCCGACAGGCGTAGCAATCAGCCCCAGCATTTT. This encodes CASRPDRRSNQPQHF.

CDR3 in amino acids: CASSIGGTGVTGELFF. The DNA for the CDR3 is TGTGCCAGTAGTATAGGGGGGACAGGGGTCACCGGGGAGCTGTTTTTT. This chain links TRBV19 with TRBJ2-2; 10 bases map to TRBD1. V shed 1 base and J 4 bases; nucleotides not matched to a gene: 3. The V gene's germline CDR1 is LNHDA and CDR2 SQIVND (reference sequence). The CDR3 totals 16 residues. Full variable domain (remainder filled in from reference TRBV19 and TRBJ2-2): DGGITQSPKYLFRKEGQNVTLSCEQNLNHDAMYWYRQDPGQGLRLIYYSQIVNDFQKGDIAEGYSVSREKKESFPLTVTSAQKNPTAFYLCASSIGGTGVTGELFFGEGSRLTVL.

The rearrangement joins TRBV9 to TRBJ1-3; no clear D. The ends were cut back, 0 bases at V and 2 bases at J, with 9 bases in the middle. CDR1 and CDR2 from the germline V gene are SGDLS and YYNGEE. CDR3 size: 15 residues. CDR3 protein: CASSVATGTGNTIYF. The CDR3 DNA reads as TGTGCCAGCAGCGTAGCTACGGGGACTGGAAACACCATATATTTT. Supplemented by reference TRBV9 and TRBJ1-3, the full variable domain reads DSGVTQTPKHLITATGQRVTLRCSPRSGDLSVYWYQQSLDQGLQFLIQYYNGEERAKGNILERFSAQQFPDLHSELNLSSLELGDSALYFCASSVATGTGNTIYFGEGSWLTVV.

The genes are TRBV19 and TRBJ2-7; 8 nucleotides line up with TRBD1. Germline V lookup: CDR1 LNHDA, CDR2 SQIVND (reference sequence). The CDR3 has 14 residues. V was clipped by 4 bases and J by 1 base; unmatched bases: 3. The CDR3 nucleotides read TGTGCCAGTAGTACAGGGGGCACGTCCTACGAGCAGTACTTC. Translation: CASSTGGTSYEQYF. The variable domain in full, with the rest retrieved from reference TRBV19 and TRBJ2-7, is DGGITQSPKYLFRKEGQNVTLSCEQNLNHDAMYWYRQDPGQGLRLIYYSQIVNDFQKGDIAEGYSVSREKKESFPLTVTSAQKNPTAFYLCASSTGGTSYEQYFGPGTRLTVT.

The chain joins TRBV19 to TRBJ2-3; 14 bases are shared with TRBD2. Trimming removed 4 bases from V and 2 bases from J; junction bases left unmatched: 8. The germline CDR1 and CDR2 sequences are LNHDA and SQIVND (reference sequence). The CDR3 has 18 amino acids. The CDR3 loop is CASSSTTSGGGLTDTQYF. For the CDR3, the DNA is TGTGCCAGTAGTAGCACGACTAGCGGGGGGGGACTCACAGATACGCAGTATTTT.

The chain uses TRBV12-1 and TRBJ1-1; TRBD1 was called by the table and not checked on the DNA. TRBV12-1 is a pseudogene segment. The CDR3 totals 14 residues. The DNA of the CDR3 is TGTGCCAGCAGCCGCACAGGGTGGAACACTGAAGCTTTCTTT. It specifies CASSRTGWNTEAFF.

This rearrangement joins TRBV5-1 to TRBJ2-7, with a tentative D call TRBD1 (5 bases). The V gene lost 0 bases and the J gene lost 1 base, with 11 bases spanning the gap. The CDR3 has 15 amino acids. Germline CDR1 SGHRS, CDR2 YFSETQ. CDR3 region: CASSLEGVSSYEQYF. CDR3 in DNA: TGCGCCAGCAGCTTGGAAGGGGTTAGTTCCTACGAGCAGTACTTC.

The chain carries TRBV7-8 and TRBJ2-3; perhaps TRBD1 as D (6 bases). The CDR3 contains 13 residues. Looked up from germline, CDR1 is SGHVS and CDR2 is FQNEAQ. The V end lost 4 bases, the J end lost 7 bases, and 12 bases lay between the germline ends. CDR3 protein: CASSSGQSYTQYF. In DNA form, the CDR3 reads TGTGCCAGCAGCTCAGGACAGTCCTATACGCAGTATTTT. Full variable domain (outside the CDR3, taken from reference TRBV7-8 and TRBJ2-3): GAGVSQSPRYKVAKRGQDVALRCDPISGHVSLFWYQQALGQGPEFLTYFQNEAQLDKSGLPSDRFFAERPEGSVSTLKIQRTQQEDSAVYLCASSSGQSYTQYFGPGTRLTVL.

In nucleotides, the CDR3 is TGTGCCAGCAGTGGGACAGGGGGACGAGAGACCCAGTACTTC. Amino acids: CASSGTGGRETQYF. The J gene is TRBJ2-5, the V gene TRBV6-1, with 10 bases lining up with TRBD1. The length of the CDR3 is 14 residues. Trimming removed 4 bases from V and 4 bases from J; junction bases left unmatched: 3. Germline V gene lookup returns CDR1 MNHNS and CDR2 SASEGT.

CDR3 in DNA: TGCAGCGTTGAAATCGAGGACTCCTACGAGCAGTACTTC. Translating it yields CSVEIEDSYEQYF. The chain is built from TRBV29-1 and TRBJ2-7; no clear D. This CDR3 comprises 13 residues. V was clipped by 2 bases and J by 0 bases, with 8 bases between them. Germline CDR1 SQVTM, CDR2 ANQGSEA.

This clone was detected a few times. The gene calls are TRBV5-6 and TRBJ1-1; 12 bases fit TRBD1. With V trimmed by 4 bases and J by 11 bases, 6 bases remained unmatched. Germline V gene lookup returns CDR1 SGHDT and CDR2 YYEEEE. The length of the CDR3 is 13 residues. The CDR3 loop is CASSEGQGAWAFF. In nucleotides, the CDR3 is TGTGCCAGCAGCGAGGGACAGGGGGCGTGGGCTTTCTTT.

The genes are TRBV5-1 and TRBJ2-7, with 10 positions matching TRBD1. J gave up 6 bases and V 3 bases, and 6 bases lay outside the gene matches. CDR3 length: 14 amino acids. CDR1 is SGHRS, CDR2 YFSETQ, per germline. Here the CDR3 DNA reads TGCGCCAGCAGCTCGGGAGGGACAGGGGTCGAGCAGTACTTC. Translated: CASSSGGTGVEQYF. Together with reference TRBV5-1 and TRBJ2-7, the CDR3 gives the full variable domain: KAGVTQTPRYLIKTRGQQVTLSCSPISGHRSVSWYQQTPGQGLQFLFEYFSETQRNKGNFPGRFSGRQFSNSRSEMNVSTLELGDSALYLCASSSGGTGVEQYFGPGTRLTVT.

The J gene is TRBJ2-3, the V gene TRBV2, with 16 bases fitting TRBD2. The CDR3 loop spans 17 amino acids. The junction had 14 bases not matched to a gene; V was cut back by 9 bases and J by 8 bases. From germline, CDR1 is SNHLY and CDR2 FYNNEI. CDR3 protein: CASARLGTSGGAGTQYF. The CDR3 nucleotides read TGTGCCAGTGCTCGCCTTGGGACTAGCGGGGGGGCGGGTACGCAGTATTTT.

This chain links TRBV5-4 with TRBJ1-6; no definite D call. V was clipped by 0 bases and J by 6 bases, with 7 bases between them. CDR3 length: 14 amino acids. The germline V gene encodes CDR1 SGHNT and CDR2 YYREEE (reference sequence). The CDR3 region is CASSLAVINSPLHF. CDR3 coding DNA: TGTGCCAGCAGCTTGGCCGTTATTAATTCACCCCTCCACTTT.

This clone turned up a few times. The chain links TRBV7-9 to TRBJ2-1, with 10 bases aligning to TRBD2. The CDR3 consists of 14 residues. Per germline, CDR1 SEHNR and CDR2 FQNEAQ (reference sequence). The V and J ends lost 4 bases and 6 bases, in that order; junction bases with no gene match: 3. CDR3 protein: CASSSTSGPNEQFF. DNA for the CDR3: TGTGCCAGCAGCTCGACTAGCGGGCCCAATGAGCAGTTCTTC.

The rearrangement links TRBV6-1 to TRBJ2-7; 8 bases line up with TRBD1. The V gene end was trimmed by 5 bases and the J gene end by 6 bases; junction bases not matched to a gene: 9. The CDR3 runs to 14 residues. From germline, CDR1 is MNHNS and CDR2 SASEGT. CDR3 DNA sequence: TGTGCCAGCAGTAAAACAGGGGGGTATGGCGAGCAGTACTTC. Encoded protein: CASSKTGGYGEQYF.

In this sample, this clone turned up once. This rearrangement joins TRBV5-6 to TRBJ1-1, with D perhaps TRBD1 (6 bases). The V and J ends lost 4 bases and 5 bases respectively, with 15 bases between them. The germline V gene encodes CDR1 SGHDT and CDR2 YYEEEE. The CDR3 runs 14 residues. CDR3 protein: CASSHAGGRTEAFF. The CDR3 coding sequence is TGTGCCAGCAGCCACGCGGGGGGGCGTACTGAAGCTTTCTTT.

The V and J genes are TRBV19 and TRBJ1-1; maybe TRBD1 (5 bases). Between the trimmed V and J ends, which lost 5 bases and 4 bases, there was a span of 14 bases. CDR3 length equals 14 residues. CDR1 and CDR2 from the germline V gene are LNHDA and SQIVND (reference sequence). The CDR3 reads CASSLPVGGTEAFF. The CDR3 DNA sequence: TGTGCCAGTAGTCTTCCTGTGGGGGGCACTGAAGCTTTCTTT.

V gene TRBV2 combines with J gene TRBJ1-1, with 7 bases matching TRBD1. The V gene end was trimmed by 6 bases and the J gene end by 1 base; junction bases not matched to a gene: 2. CDR3 size: 13 residues. Germline-derived CDR1 and CDR2 are SNHLY and FYNNEI. The CDR3 coding sequence is TGTGCCAGCAGAGGGACAGCGAACACTGAAGCTTTCTTT. Amino acid sequence: CASRGTANTEAFF.

The V and J genes are TRBV7-2 and TRBJ2-7, with 9 bases fitting TRBD1. The CDR3 extends over 19 amino acids. Germline loops: CDR1 SGHTA, CDR2 FQGNSA. V was pared by 4 bases and J by 5 bases, with 21 bases of the junction left unmatched. The CDR3 DNA reads TGTGCCAGCAGCTCAATGAGACCGGGACAGGGCCGTCGGGAGAACGAGCAGTACTTC. As protein: CASSSMRPGQGRRENEQYF. Filled out from reference TRBV7-2 and TRBJ2-7, the complete variable domain reads GAGVSQSPSNKVTEKGKDVELRCDPISGHTALYWYRQSLGQGLEFLIYFQGNSAPDKSGLPSDRFSAERTGGSVSTLTIQRTQQEDSAVYLCASSSMRPGQGRRENEQYFGPGTRLTVT.